This T cell receptor beta chain was recorded in a study of blood T cells in healthy people across ages (dated by TCRdb to between 2014 and 2016). In terms of the full investigation: Template switching captured roughly one uniquely barcoded TCR beta cDNA molecule per two T cells in model experiments. The study measured age-related changes in TCR beta repertoire diversity using deep sequencing normalized with unique cDNA molecular identifiers. Donors were grouped into four age groups: young (average 16 years), middle-aged (around 39), aged (over 55) and long-lived (around 80). To avoid experimental bias, donors of different ages were randomly spread across the sequencing lanes. The study analyzed two additional independent replicas of 1 million unique cDNA reads from the same blood draw for two donors, one aged 18 to 30 and one aged 80 or older. Paper-wide results and their limitations: The percentage of naive T cells measured by flow cytometry correlated strongly with observed TCR beta diversity. Because donor CMV infection status was unknown, age-related changes in expanded clonotypes were potentially confounded. Estimates of total diversity based on one million sequenced T cells were considered lower bounds and underestimates. Compared with the aged group, the long-lived group had more naive CD4+ T cells, fewer expanded clones and increased TCR diversity, suggesting age selection. Conclusive comparison of naive and antigen-experienced compartments was prevented by the profiling of bulk unsorted PBMCs. As age increased, observed TCR beta diversity per million T cells dropped in a roughly linear way, and a significant reduction was already evident by age about 36.

The library was obtained by 5' RACE. TCRdb lists the instrument as Illumina HiSeq 2500. A second PCR of roughly 6 to 11 cycles was performed with a sample-barcoded 5' primer and a J-beta primer mix. Each TCR beta cDNA molecule received a unique molecular identifier from a template-switch 5' adaptor carrying 12 random nucleotides. Each sample yielded at least 2.5 million CDR3-containing paired-end reads. All of the RNA was converted into first-strand cDNA using the Mint cDNA synthesis kit, with a TRBC-specific oligonucleotide serving as the primer. Following uracil-DNA glycosylase treatment, a first 18-cycle PCR with universal primers M1SS and BC2_uni_R was performed on all cDNA. Per the original workflow: For normalization, 1 million high-quality reads were randomly selected from each sample, with every read carrying a distinct molecular identifier. Reads sharing molecular identifiers were discarded rather than binned into consensus sequences. MiTCR, set to a Q25 quality threshold and the strictest error-elimination algorithm, was used for CDR3 identification, clonotype clustering and error correction. A nonparametric unseen species model with Euler transformation was used to estimate lower-bound total TCR beta diversity. TCRdb redid the processing of the public reads, applying fastp at Q25 and MiXCR, and retained in-frame beta chains. Every CDR3 protein is listed once, alongside the most common genes and DNA of its rows. TCRdb's processing, not the authors', yielded these V and J calls. Across this sample there are some 900,000 distinct CDR3 sequences, with 29% seen only once. Around 16% of the sample is taken by the ten largest.

From the germline V gene (reference sequence), CDR1 is DFQATT and CDR2 is SNEGSKA. At the junction V is shortened by 0 bases and J by 5 bases; bases outside the gene matches: 11. From cysteine to phenylalanine, the CDR3 is 17 amino acids long. The read is trimmed to its CDR3 DNA, 51 bases read in frame from base 1. Systemically healthy Caucasian individuals from Russia, 35 to 40 in total and aged about 6 to 100 years, were included as donors. Each donor gave ten milliliters of peripheral blood, collected into EDTA-treated Vacutainer tubes. PBMCs were isolated by Ficoll-Paque density-gradient centrifugation, with at least 6 million obtained per sample. Trizol reagent was used to extract total RNA from the PBMCs, yielding at least 5.5 micrograms per sample. The percentages of naive CD45RAhigh/CD27high T cells were determined by flow cytometry on a PBMC aliquot from every donor. In this sample, this clonotype turned up many times. The antigen it binds to is not known. No clone much larger than this one lies a single base away; base qualities are absent.

The sequence derives from a woman aged 80 or older in good health. Input material: blood. This sequence uses TRBV20-1 and TRBJ2-1, with 9 junctional bases fitting TRBD2. The CDR3 has the sequence CSARDRGAAGGNNEQFF. The DNA is TGCAGTGCTAGAGATCGTGGAGCAGCGGGGGGCAACAATGAGCAGTTCTTC.